This T cell receptor beta chain was identified during a study of T-cell memory formation after mild COVID-19. The wider study: Clusters were largely donor specific. General study points: The study found balanced CD4/CD8 in clones contracting day 15 to 85 and a CD4+ lean in later expanders. Some SARS-CoV-2-responding clones were already detected in memory before infection.

As to this clonotype: Its antigen is undetermined.

The CDR3 covers 15 residues. Germline loops: CDR1 SGHDN, CDR2 FVKESK. Trimming cost V 2 bases and J 2 bases, with 10 bases left between them. TCRdb re-analysed the 5' RACE reads in MiXCR, keeping a single row per CDR3 protein. This table holds about 130,000 distinct CDR3 sequences, approximately 26% found once. Sequenced material: PBMCs or a T cell subset sorted from them (not recorded which). The TCR was taken from an adult woman who had mild COVID-19 (a few samples of this study predate the infection). Cell type and time point are not known. This rearrangement joins TRBV14 to TRBJ2-1; D might be TRBD2 (6 bases). DNA of the CDR3: TGTGCCAGCAGCCAACCGGGGGAGGCCTACAATGAGCAGTTCTTC. This encodes CASSQPGEAYNEQFF.